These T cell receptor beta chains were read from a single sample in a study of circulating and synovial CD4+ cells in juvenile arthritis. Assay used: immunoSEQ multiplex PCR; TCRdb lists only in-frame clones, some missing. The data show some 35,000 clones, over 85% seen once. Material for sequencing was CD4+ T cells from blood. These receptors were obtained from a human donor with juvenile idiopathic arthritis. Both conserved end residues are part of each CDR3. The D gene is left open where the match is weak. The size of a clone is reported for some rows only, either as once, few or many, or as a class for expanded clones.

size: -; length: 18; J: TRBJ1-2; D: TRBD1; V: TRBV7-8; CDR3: CASSLGPWTGEANYGYTF; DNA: TGTGCCAGCAGCTTAGGGCCTTGGACAGGAGAAGCTAACTATGGCTACACCTTC
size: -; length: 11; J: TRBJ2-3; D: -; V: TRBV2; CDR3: CASSEEGGQYF; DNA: TGTGCCAGCAGTGAAGAAGGGGGTCAGTATTTT
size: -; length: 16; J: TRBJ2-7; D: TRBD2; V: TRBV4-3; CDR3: CASSHLTSGGDEEQYF; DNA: TGCGCCAGCAGCCACCTAACTAGCGGGGGGGACGAGGAGCAGTACTTC
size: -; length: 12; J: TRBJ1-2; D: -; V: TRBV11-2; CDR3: CASSLGSTTYTF; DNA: TGTGCCAGCAGCTTAGGGTCCACAACCTACACCTTC
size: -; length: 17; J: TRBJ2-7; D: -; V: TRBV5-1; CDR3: CASSLAGTGRSSYEQYF; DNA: TGCGCCAGCAGCTTGGCAGGAACAGGTCGCAGCTCCTACGAGCAGTACTTC
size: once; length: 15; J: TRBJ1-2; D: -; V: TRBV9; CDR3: CASSGGTPPNYGYTF; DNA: TGTGCCAGCAGCGGGGGGACACCGCCTAACTATGGCTACACCTTC
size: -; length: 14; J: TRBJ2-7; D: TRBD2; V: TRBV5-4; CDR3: CASSSLAGGNEQYF; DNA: TGTGCCAGCAGCTCGTTAGCGGGGGGTAACGAGCAGTACTTC
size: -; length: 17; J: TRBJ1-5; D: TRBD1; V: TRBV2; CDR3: CASSGAFGQASNQPQHF; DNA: TGTGCCAGCAGTGGGGCCTTTGGACAGGCGAGCAATCAGCCCCAGCATTTT
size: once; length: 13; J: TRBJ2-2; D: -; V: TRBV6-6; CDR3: CASSNRAAGELFF; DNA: TGTGCCAGCAGTAACAGGGCGGCGGGGGAGCTGTTTTTT
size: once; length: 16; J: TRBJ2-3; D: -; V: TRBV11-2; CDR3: CASSPYYLGSTDTQYF; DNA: TGTGCCAGCAGCCCGTACTACCTCGGGAGCACAGATACGCAGTATTTT
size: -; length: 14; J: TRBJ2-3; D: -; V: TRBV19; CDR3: CASSPAGVGDTQYF; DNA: TGTGCCAGTAGTCCCGCAGGGGTGGGCGATACGCAGTATTTT
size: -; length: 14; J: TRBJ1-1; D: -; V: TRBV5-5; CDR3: CASSLAGQNTEAFF; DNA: TGTGCCAGCAGCTTGGCGGGTCAGAACACTGAAGCTTTCTTT
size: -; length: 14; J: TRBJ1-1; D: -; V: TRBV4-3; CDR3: CASSQDSLSTEAFF; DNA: TGCGCCAGCAGCCAAGATTCGCTGAGTACTGAAGCTTTCTTT
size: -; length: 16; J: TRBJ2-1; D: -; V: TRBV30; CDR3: CAWGRGTEDWSNEQFF; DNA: TGTGCCTGGGGTCGGGGTACCGAGGATTGGTCCAATGAGCAGTTCTTC
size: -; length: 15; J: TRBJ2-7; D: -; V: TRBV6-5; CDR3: CASSYSGQQNYEQYF; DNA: TGTGCCAGCAGTTACTCGGGACAACAAAACTACGAGCAGTACTTC
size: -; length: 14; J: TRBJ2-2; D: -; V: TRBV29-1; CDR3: CSVEGGVNTGELFF; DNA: TGCAGCGTTGAAGGCGGGGTGAACACCGGGGAGCTGTTTTTT
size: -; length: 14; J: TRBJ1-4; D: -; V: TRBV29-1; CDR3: CSVARVGAREKLFF; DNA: TGCAGCGTTGCTCGGGTGGGGGCGCGGGAAAAACTGTTTTTT
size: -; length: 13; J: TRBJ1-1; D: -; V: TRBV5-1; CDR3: CASARVLNTEAFF; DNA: TGCGCCAGCGCCCGGGTACTGAACACTGAAGCTTTCTTT
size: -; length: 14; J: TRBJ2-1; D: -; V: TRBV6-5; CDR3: CASSPGGFYNEQFF; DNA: TGTGCCAGCAGCCCGGGGGGCTTCTACAATGAGCAGTTCTTC
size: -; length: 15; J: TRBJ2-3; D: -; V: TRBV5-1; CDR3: CASSLGWAGTDTQYF; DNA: TGCGCCAGCAGCTTGGGGTGGGCCGGCACAGATACGCAGTATTTT
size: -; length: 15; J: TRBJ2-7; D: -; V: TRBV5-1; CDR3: CASSVWGQGEYEQYF; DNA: TGCGCCAGCAGCGTCTGGGGGCAGGGAGAGTACGAGCAGTACTTC
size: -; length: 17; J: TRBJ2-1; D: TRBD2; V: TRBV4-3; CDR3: CASSQEVTSGAYNEQFF; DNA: TGCGCCAGCAGCCAAGAGGTGACTAGCGGGGCCTACAATGAGCAGTTCTTC
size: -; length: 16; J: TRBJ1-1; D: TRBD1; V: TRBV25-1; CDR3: CASSAGQGGLNTEAFF; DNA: TGTGCCAGCAGCGCGGGACAGGGGGGCTTGAACACTGAAGCTTTCTTT
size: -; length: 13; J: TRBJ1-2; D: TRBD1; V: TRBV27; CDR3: CASSLRQGSGYTF; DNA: TGTGCCAGCAGTTTAAGACAGGGGTCTGGCTACACCTTC
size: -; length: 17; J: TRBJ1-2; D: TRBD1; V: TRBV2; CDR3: CASPFDDRVKRNYGYTF; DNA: TGTGCCAGCCCTTTCGACGACAGGGTTAAGAGAAACTATGGCTACACCTTC
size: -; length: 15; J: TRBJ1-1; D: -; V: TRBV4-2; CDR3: CASSQEIQGHTEAFF; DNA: TGTGCCAGCAGCCAAGAAATTCAGGGGCACACTGAAGCTTTCTTT
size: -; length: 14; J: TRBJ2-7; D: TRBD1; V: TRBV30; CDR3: CAWRRTGGPYEQYF; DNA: TGTGCCTGGAGACGGACAGGGGGGCCCTACGAGCAGTACTTC
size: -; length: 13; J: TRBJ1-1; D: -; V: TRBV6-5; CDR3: CASSSPRGTEAFF; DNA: TGTGCCAGCAGTTCCCCCAGGGGCACTGAAGCTTTCTTT
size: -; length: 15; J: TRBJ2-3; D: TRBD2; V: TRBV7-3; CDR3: CASSRASGDMDTQYF; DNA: TGTGCCAGCAGCCGGGCTAGCGGGGATATGGATACGCAGTATTTT